The text below deals with one T cell receptor (beta chain). Looked up from germline, CDR1 is LGHDT and CDR2 is YNNKEL (reference sequence). This CDR3 contains 13 residues. Trimming removed 0 bases at V and 10 bases at J, with 10 bases between. PCR was performed a second time for roughly 7 to 12 cycles using a sample-barcoded 5' primer and a J-beta primer mix. Tagging of each cDNA molecule was performed by a template-switch adaptor with 12 random nucleotides. A single record per CDR3 protein comes from TCRdb applying MiXCR to the 5' RACE reads. Among 1.5 million to 2 million distinct CDR3 sequences listed, about 35% were seen once. The sample originates from a study of blood T cells in healthy people across ages.

This chain connects TRBV3-1 to TRBJ2-1; D is ambiguous. This receptor was identified in a woman aged 25 to 39 in good health. Sequenced material: blood. This chain's CDR3 is CASSQDRVVEQFF. CDR3 sequence (DNA): TGTGCCAGCAGCCAAGATCGGGTCGTCGAGCAGTTCTTC.